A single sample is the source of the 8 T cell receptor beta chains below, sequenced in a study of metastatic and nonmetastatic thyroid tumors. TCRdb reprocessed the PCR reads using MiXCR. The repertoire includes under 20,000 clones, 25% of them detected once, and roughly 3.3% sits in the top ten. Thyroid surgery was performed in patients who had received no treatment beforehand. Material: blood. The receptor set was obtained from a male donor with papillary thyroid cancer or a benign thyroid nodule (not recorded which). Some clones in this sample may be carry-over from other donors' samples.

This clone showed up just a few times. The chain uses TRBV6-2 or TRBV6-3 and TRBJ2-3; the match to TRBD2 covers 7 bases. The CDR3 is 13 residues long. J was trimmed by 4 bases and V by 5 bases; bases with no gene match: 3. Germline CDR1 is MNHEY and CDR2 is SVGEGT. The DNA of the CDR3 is TGTGCCAGCAGTAGCGGGGAGGCAGATACGCAGTATTTT. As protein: CASSSGEADTQYF.

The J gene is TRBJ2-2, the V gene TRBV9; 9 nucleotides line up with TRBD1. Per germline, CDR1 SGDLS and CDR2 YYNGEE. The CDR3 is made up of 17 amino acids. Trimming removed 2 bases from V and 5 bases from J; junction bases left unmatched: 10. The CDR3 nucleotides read TGTGCCAGCAGCGTGGCCGGGACAGGGAGAGGGACCGGGGAGCTGTTTTTT. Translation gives CASSVAGTGRGTGELFF.

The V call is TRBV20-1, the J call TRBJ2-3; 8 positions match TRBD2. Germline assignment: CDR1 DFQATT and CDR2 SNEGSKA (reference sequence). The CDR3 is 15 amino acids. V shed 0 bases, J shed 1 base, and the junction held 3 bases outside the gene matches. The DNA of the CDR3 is TGCAGTGCTAGAGATCGAGCGGGGGGCACAGATACGCAGTATTTT. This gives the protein CSARDRAGGTDTQYF.

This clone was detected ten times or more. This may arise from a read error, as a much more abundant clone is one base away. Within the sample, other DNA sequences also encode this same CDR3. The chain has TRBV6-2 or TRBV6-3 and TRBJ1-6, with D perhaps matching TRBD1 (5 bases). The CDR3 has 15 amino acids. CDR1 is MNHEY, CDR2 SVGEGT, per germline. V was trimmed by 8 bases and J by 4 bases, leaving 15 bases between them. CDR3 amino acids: CASHIGARYNSPLHF. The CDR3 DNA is TGTGCCAGCCATATAGGGGCCAGATATAATTCACCCCTCCACTTT.

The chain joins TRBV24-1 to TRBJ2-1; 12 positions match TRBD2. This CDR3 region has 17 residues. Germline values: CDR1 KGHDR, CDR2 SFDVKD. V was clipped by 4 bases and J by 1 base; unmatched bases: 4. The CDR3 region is CATSDRTSGMSYNEQFF. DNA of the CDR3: TGTGCCACCAGTGACCGGACTAGCGGGATGTCCTACAATGAGCAGTTCTTC.

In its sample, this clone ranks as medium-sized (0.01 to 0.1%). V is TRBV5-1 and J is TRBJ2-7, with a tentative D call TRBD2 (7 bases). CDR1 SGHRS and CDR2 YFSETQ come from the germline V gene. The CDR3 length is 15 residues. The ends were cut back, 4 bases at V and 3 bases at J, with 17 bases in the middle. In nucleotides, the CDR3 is TGCGCCAGCAGCGACCTGGGGGGGCTTAGCTACGAGCAGTACTTC. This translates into CASSDLGGLSYEQYF. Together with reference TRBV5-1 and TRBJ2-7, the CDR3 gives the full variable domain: KAGVTQTPRYLIKTRGQQVTLSCSPISGHRSVSWYQQTPGQGLQFLFEYFSETQRNKGNFPGRFSGRQFSNSRSEMNVSTLELGDSALYLCASSDLGGLSYEQYFGPGTRLTVT.

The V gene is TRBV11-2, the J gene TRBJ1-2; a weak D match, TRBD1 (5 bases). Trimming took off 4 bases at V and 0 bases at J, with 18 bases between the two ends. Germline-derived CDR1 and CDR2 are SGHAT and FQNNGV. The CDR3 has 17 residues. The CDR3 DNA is TGTGCCAGCAGCTCTTTGGCCCTCAGGGAGTCTAACTATGGCTACACCTTC. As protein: CASSSLALRESNYGYTF.

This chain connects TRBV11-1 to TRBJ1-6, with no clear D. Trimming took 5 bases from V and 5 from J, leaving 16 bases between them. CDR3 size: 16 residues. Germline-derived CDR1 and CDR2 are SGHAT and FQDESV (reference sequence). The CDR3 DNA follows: TGTGCCAGCAGCCAAGAAGCAACCAGGAATAATTCACCCCTCCACTTT. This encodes CASSQEATRNNSPLHF.